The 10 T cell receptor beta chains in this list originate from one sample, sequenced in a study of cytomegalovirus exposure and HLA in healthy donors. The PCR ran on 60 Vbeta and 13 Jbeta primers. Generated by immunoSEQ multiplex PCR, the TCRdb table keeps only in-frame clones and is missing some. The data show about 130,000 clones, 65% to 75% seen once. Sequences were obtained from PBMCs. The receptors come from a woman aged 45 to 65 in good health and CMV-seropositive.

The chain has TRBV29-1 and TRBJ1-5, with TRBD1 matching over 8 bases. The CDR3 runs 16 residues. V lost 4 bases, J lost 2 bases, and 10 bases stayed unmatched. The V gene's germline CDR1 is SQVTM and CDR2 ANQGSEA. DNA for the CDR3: TGCAGCGTTGGGTACAGGGGGGAATGTGGCAATCAGCCCCAGCATTTT. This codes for CSVGYRGECGNQPQHF.

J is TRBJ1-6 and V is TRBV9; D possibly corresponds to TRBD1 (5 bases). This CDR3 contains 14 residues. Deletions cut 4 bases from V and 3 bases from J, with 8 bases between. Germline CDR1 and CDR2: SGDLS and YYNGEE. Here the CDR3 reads CASSQGFYNSPLHF. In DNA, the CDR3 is TGTGCCAGCAGCCAGGGCTTCTATAATTCACCCCTCCACTTT.

CDR3 protein: CASSGGEAFF. The CDR3 bases are TGCGCCAGCAGTGGAGGAGAAGCTTTCTTT. The genes are TRBV10-2 and TRBJ1-1; no firm D call. The V gene lost 4 bases and the J gene lost 8 bases, with 5 bases spanning the gap. This CDR3 region has 10 residues. Germline assignment: CDR1 WSHSY and CDR2 SAAADI.

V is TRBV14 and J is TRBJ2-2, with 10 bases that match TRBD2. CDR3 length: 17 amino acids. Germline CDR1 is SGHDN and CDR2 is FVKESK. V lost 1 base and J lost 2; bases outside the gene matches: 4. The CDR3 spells CASSQGGLAVNTGELFF. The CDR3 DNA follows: TGTGCCAGCAGCCAAGGAGGACTAGCGGTTAACACCGGGGAGCTGTTTTTT.

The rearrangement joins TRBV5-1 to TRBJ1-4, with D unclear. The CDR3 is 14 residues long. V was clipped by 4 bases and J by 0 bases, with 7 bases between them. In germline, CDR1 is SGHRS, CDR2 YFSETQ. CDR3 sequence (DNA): TGCGCCAGCAGCCGAGTTCCAACTAATGAAAAACTGTTTTTT. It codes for CASSRVPTNEKLFF.

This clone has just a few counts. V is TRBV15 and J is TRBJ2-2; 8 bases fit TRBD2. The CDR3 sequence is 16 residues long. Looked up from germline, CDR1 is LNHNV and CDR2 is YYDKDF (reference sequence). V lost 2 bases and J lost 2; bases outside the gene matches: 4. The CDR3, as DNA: TGTGCCACCAGCAGAACTAGCGGTCGCAACACCGGGGAGCTGTTTTTT. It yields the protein CATSRTSGRNTGELFF.

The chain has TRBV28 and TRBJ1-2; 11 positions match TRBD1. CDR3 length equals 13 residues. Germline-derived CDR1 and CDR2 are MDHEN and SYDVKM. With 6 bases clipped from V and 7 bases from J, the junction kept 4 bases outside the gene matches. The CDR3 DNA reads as TGTGCCAGCAGCCCGGACAGGGGGCTTGGCTACACCTTC. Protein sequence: CASSPDRGLGYTF.

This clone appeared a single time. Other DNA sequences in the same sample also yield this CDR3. Written as DNA, the CDR3 is TGTGCCAGCAGCTTAGTCAGCTACAATGAGCAGTTCTTC. It encodes CASSLVSYNEQFF. The chain combines TRBV11-3 with TRBJ2-1, with D hard to call. Germline V gene sequence: CDR1 SGHNT, CDR2 YENEEA. Trimming shortened V by 1 base and J by 3 bases, and 4 bases separated the two germline ends. The CDR3 loop spans 13 amino acids.

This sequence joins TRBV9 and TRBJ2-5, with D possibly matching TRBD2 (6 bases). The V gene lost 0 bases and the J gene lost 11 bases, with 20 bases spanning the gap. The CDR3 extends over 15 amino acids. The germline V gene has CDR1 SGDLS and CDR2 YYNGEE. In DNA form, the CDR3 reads TGTGCCAGCAGCGTAGGGAGGGCCCCTACCTACGAACAGTACTTC. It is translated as CASSVGRAPTYEQYF.

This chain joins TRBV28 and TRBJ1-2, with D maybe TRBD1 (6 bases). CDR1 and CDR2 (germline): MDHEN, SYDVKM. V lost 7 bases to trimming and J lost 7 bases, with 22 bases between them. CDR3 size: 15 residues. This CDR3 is CASISSTGGPGGYTF. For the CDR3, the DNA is TGTGCCAGCATATCCTCTACGGGGGGGCCAGGTGGCTACACCTTC.